This is a list of T cell receptor beta chains from one sample in a study of OX40 agonist ivuxolimab in advanced cancers. Profiling relied on immunoSEQ multiplex PCR, and the TCRdb table lists in-frame clones only, not all of them. Of about 140,000 clones in the sample, around nine tenths were seen once. Sample: CD4+ or CD8+ T cells sorted from blood, taken in a trial of the OX40 agonist ivuxolimab. The receptors were sampled from an adult with an advanced solid tumor such as melanoma, head and neck, liver or kidney cancer. The CDR3 runs from the conserved cysteine through the conserved F or W. Each record gives: V gene, clone size, J gene, D gene, CDR3 protein, CDR3 DNA. The D gene is left open where the match is weak. Clone size is given for some rows only: seen once, a few or many times, or a class if the clone is expanded.

>TRBV10-3|NA|TRBJ1-1|NA
CAIRGDYLNTEAFF
TGTGCCATCAGGGGGGACTATTTGAACACTGAAGCTTTCTTT
>TRBV7-7|NA|TRBJ2-5|TRBD1
CASIIPTGGGDGETQYF
TGTGCTAGCATCATACCGACAGGGGGTGGAGATGGGGAGACCCAGTACTTC
>TRBV9|NA|TRBJ2-3|NA
CASSVAPPDTQYF
TGTGCCAGCAGCGTAGCTCCCCCAGATACGCAGTATTTT
>TRBV14|NA|TRBJ1-1|NA
CASSSRGSEAFF
TGTGCCAGCAGCTCCCGAGGAAGTGAAGCTTTCTTT
>TRBV30|once|TRBJ1-2|NA
CASHNYGYTF
TGTGCCTCTCATAACTATGGCTACACCTTC
>TRBV28|NA|TRBJ2-7|NA
CASHDSYEQYF
TGTGCCAGCCATGACAGTTACGAGCAGTACTTC
>TRBV12-5|few|TRBJ1-3|NA
CASGKRGTPVCSGNTIYF
TGTGCTAGTGGGAAGAGGGGGACACCGGTTTGTTCTGGAAACACCATATATTTT
>TRBV6-5|NA|TRBJ1-5|NA
CASSWGENQPQHF
TGTGCCAGCAGTTGGGGAGAAAATCAGCCCCAGCATTTT
>TRBV9|NA|TRBJ2-6|NA
CASSVAGSGANVLTF
TGTGCCAGCAGCGTAGCGGGCTCTGGGGCCAACGTCCTGACTTTC
>TRBV7-9|NA|TRBJ1-1|NA
CASSLAGGNTEAFF
TGTGCCAGCAGCTTAGCTGGGGGGAACACTGAAGCTTTCTTT
>TRBV5-4|NA|TRBJ1-3|NA
CASSRTSSSGNTIYF
TGTGCCAGCAGCCGGACTTCGAGCTCTGGAAACACCATATATTTT
>TRBV2|NA|TRBJ2-2|NA
CASSEGQGGAGELFF
TGTGCCAGCAGTGAAGGGCAGGGTGGGGCCGGGGAGCTGTTTTTT
>TRBV27|NA|TRBJ2-3|NA
CASSLEAPVPGPDRRTDTQYF
TGTGCCAGCAGTTTAGAAGCCCCGGTTCCGGGGCCCGACAGGCGCACAGATACGCAGTATTTT
>TRBV18|NA|TRBJ2-2|NA
CASSPLTGPGELFF
TGTGCCAGCTCACCACTCACAGGCCCCGGGGAGCTGTTTTTT
>TRBV7-2|NA|TRBJ1-1|NA
CASSLDRWKVDTEAFF
TGTGCCAGCAGCTTAGACAGGTGGAAGGTAGACACTGAAGCTTTCTTT
>TRBV14|NA|TRBJ2-3|NA
CASSQDWGGITDTQYF
TGTGCCAGCAGCCAAGATTGGGGCGGGATCACAGATACGCAGTATTTT
>TRBV7-2|NA|TRBJ1-1|TRBD1
CASSLAPPGQGVAFF
TGTGCCAGCAGCTTAGCCCCCCCGGGACAGGGCGTAGCTTTCTTT
>TRBV9|few|TRBJ1-2|NA
CASSFRDETYGYTF
TGTGCCAGCAGCTTCCGGGACGAGACCTATGGCTACACCTTC
>TRBV5-1|NA|TRBJ2-1|TRBD1
CASSFRARDREEQFF
TGCGCCAGCAGTTTCCGGGCCCGCGACAGGGAAGAGCAGTTCTTC
>TRBV4-1|NA|TRBJ1-4|NA
CASNGGLDEKLFF
TGCGCCAGTAACGGGGGGCTAGACGAAAAACTGTTTTTT
>TRBV18|NA|TRBJ2-1|TRBD2
CASSLPTSGSDEQFF
TGTGCCAGCTCACTACCTACTAGCGGGAGTGATGAGCAGTTCTTC
>TRBV5-4|NA|TRBJ2-1|NA
CASSLDRRGTYNEQFF
TGTGCCAGCAGCTTGGACCGCAGGGGAACCTACAATGAGCAGTTCTTC
>TRBV5-1|NA|TRBJ2-7|NA
CASSLSSYEQYF
TGCGCCAGCAGCTTGAGCTCCTACGAGCAGTACTTC
>TRBV15|NA|TRBJ2-5|NA
CATKPGSGGETQYF
TGTGCCACCAAACCGGGCTCCGGCGGGGAGACCCAGTACTTC
>TRBV7-9|once|TRBJ1-4|NA
CASSTDSEGWNEKLFF
TGTGCCAGCAGCACCGACAGCGAGGGTTGGAATGAAAAACTGTTTTTT
>TRBV4-2|NA|TRBJ2-5|NA
CASSQDKGPGGFQETQYF
TGTGCCAGCAGCCAAGATAAGGGTCCGGGGGGCTTCCAAGAGACCCAGTACTTC
>TRBV27|NA|TRBJ1-2|TRBD1
CASSGLQGVDGYTF
TGTGCCAGCAGTGGCTTACAGGGGGTGGATGGCTACACCTTC
>TRBV10-3|NA|TRBJ1-5|TRBD1
CAISDSDRGYQPQHF
TGTGCCATCAGCGATAGCGACAGGGGTTATCAGCCCCAGCATTTT
>TRBV5-1|once|TRBJ2-5|NA
CASSPEWGETQYF
TGCGCCAGCAGCCCGGAGTGGGGAGAGACCCAGTACTTC
>TRBV6-6|NA|TRBJ2-3|TRBD1
CASSDDRGRSDTQYF
TGTGCCAGCAGCGATGACAGGGGGCGTTCGGATACGCAGTATTTT
>TRBV7-2|NA|TRBJ1-1|NA
CASSFPGFGGGGPEAFF
TGTGCCAGCAGCTTCCCCGGTTTCGGGGGCGGAGGCCCTGAAGCTTTCTTT
>TRBV27|NA|TRBJ2-1|NA
CASSDQGGEQFF
TGTGCCAGCAGTGACCAAGGAGGTGAGCAGTTCTTC
>TRBV7-2|NA|TRBJ1-1|NA
CASSTSRGKVGTEAFF
TGTGCCAGCAGCACCTCACGGGGAAAGGTGGGCACTGAAGCTTTCTTT
>TRBV6-5|once|TRBJ2-7|NA
CASSYGGGLSYEQYF
TGTGCCAGCAGTTATGGCGGGGGCCTCTCCTACGAGCAGTACTTC
>TRBV19|NA|TRBJ1-1|NA
CASKGNTEAFF
TGTGCCAGTAAGGGGAACACTGAAGCTTTCTTT
>TRBV5-4|once|TRBJ2-3|TRBD1
CASSLVGQIADTQYF
TGTGCCAGCAGCTTGGTGGGACAGATCGCAGATACGCAGTATTTT
>TRBV28|few|TRBJ2-1|NA
CASRTSDEQFF
TGTGCCAGCAGAACCTCGGATGAGCAGTTCTTC
>TRBV9|NA|TRBJ1-2|NA
CASSGPGASYGYTF
TGTGCCAGCAGCGGGCCAGGGGCGAGCTATGGCTACACCTTC
>TRBV10-3|NA|TRBJ1-3|NA
CAIKEGPSGNTIYF
TGTGCCATCAAGGAGGGCCCCTCTGGAAACACCATATATTTT
>TRBV9|NA|TRBJ2-2|NA
CASSGTDRRITGELFF
TGTGCCAGCAGCGGCACCGACCGTCGCATCACCGGGGAGCTGTTTTTT
>TRBV29-1|NA|TRBJ2-5|NA
CSVERGEAQETQYF
TGCAGCGTTGAAAGGGGAGAGGCTCAAGAGACCCAGTACTTC
>TRBV6-6|NA|TRBJ2-7|TRBD1
CASSYSTGQGSYEQYF
TGTGCCAGCAGTTACTCCACCGGACAGGGTTCCTACGAGCAGTACTTC
>TRBV28|NA|TRBJ2-7|NA
CASSIYSYEQYF
TGTGCCAGCAGTATCTACTCCTACGAGCAGTACTTC
>TRBV28|NA|TRBJ2-2|NA
CASTGLGASTGELFF
TGTGCCAGCACCGGCCTGGGGGCTTCGACCGGGGAGCTGTTTTTT
>TRBV5-1|NA|TRBJ2-1|TRBD2
CASSSGGARGYNEQFF
TGCGCCAGCAGCTCGGGGGGGGCGCGAGGCTACAATGAGCAGTTCTTC
>TRBV27|once|TRBJ1-2|NA
CASSPEVLGVNGYTF
TGTGCCAGCAGTCCCGAGGTTTTGGGAGTTAATGGCTACACCTTC
>TRBV7-9|NA|TRBJ1-4|TRBD1
CASSPSGQGEKLFF
TGTGCCAGCAGCCCCTCCGGACAGGGTGAAAAACTGTTTTTT
>TRBV6-5|NA|TRBJ2-7|NA
CASSYSDSTYEQYF
TGTGCCAGCAGTTACTCAGATAGCACCTACGAGCAGTACTTC
>TRBV28|NA|TRBJ1-5|NA
CASSFPPTGGQGQPQHF
TGTGCCAGCAGTTTCCCCCCGACCGGGGGCCAGGGTCAGCCCCAGCATTTT
>TRBV7-8|once|TRBJ2-3|TRBD2
CASSLVYSGRAKDTQYF
TGTGCCAGCAGCCTCGTATATTCAGGGAGGGCCAAAGATACGCAGTATTTT
>TRBV6-6|few|TRBJ1-5|NA
CASSSESNQPQHF
TGTGCCAGCAGCTCTGAGAGCAATCAGCCCCAGCATTTT
>TRBV19|NA|TRBJ1-2|TRBD1
CASIKTTGTENGYTF
TGTGCCAGTATCAAGACGACCGGGACAGAGAATGGCTACACCTTC
>TRBV6-5|NA|TRBJ1-4|NA
CASKQRAGEKLFF
TGTGCCAGCAAGCAAAGGGCTGGTGAAAAACTGTTTTTT
>TRBV5-6|NA|TRBJ2-3|TRBD1
CASSLARGQPDTQYF
TGTGCCAGCAGCTTGGCCAGGGGGCAACCAGATACGCAGTATTTT